These 7 T cell receptor beta chains were all obtained from the same sample, sequenced in a study of regulatory dendritic cells for organ transplantation. Data came from immunoSEQ multiplex PCR; TCRdb stores just in-frame clones and leaves some out. Found here are approximately 35,000 clones, roughly nine tenths of them singletons; the top ten hold 0.05% to 0.065%. Sequenced sample: naive CD4+ T cells from blood. As to subset: CD45RA+ naive T cells. The receptors originated from a human donor in good health.

This clone appeared once. The rearrangement links TRBV5-5 to TRBJ2-5; 9 bases align to TRBD2. The germline gives CDR1 SGHKS, CDR2 YYEKEE (reference sequence). The CDR3 sequence is 16 residues long. J was trimmed by 5 bases and V by 2 bases; bases with no gene match: 10. The CDR3 region is CASSFPGGGAGETQYF. The CDR3 DNA reads TGTGCCAGCAGCTTCCCCGGCGGGGGGGCAGGGGAGACCCAGTACTTC.

The chain links TRBV18 to TRBJ1-2; D remains ambiguous. Trimming pared 3 bases from V and 12 bases from J, leaving 20 bases between. Germline CDR1 and CDR2: KGHSH and LQKENI. This CDR3 contains 14 residues. CDR3 sequence (DNA): TGTGCCAGCTCACCCGACCGGGAAGTGCTCGGCGACACCTTC. Translation: CASSPDREVLGDTF.

This clone has more than one count but fewer than ten. V gene TRBV7-6 combines with J gene TRBJ1-1; 8 nucleotides agree with TRBD1. The V gene end was trimmed by 5 bases and the J gene end by 1 base; junction bases not matched to a gene: 9. The CDR3 has 16 residues. Germline CDR1 reads SGHVS; CDR2 reads FNYEAQ. This CDR3 reads CASSPRQGTGNTEAFF. DNA of the CDR3: TGTGCCAGCAGCCCCCGACAGGGGACGGGGAACACTGAAGCTTTCTTT.

This clone was counted a single time. J is TRBJ1-4 and V is TRBV7-2, with TRBD1 as a possible D gene (6 bases). The germline CDR1 and CDR2 sequences are SGHTA and FQGNSA. The CDR3 has 14 residues. V was pared by 5 bases and J by 3 bases, with 10 bases between. The CDR3 DNA sequence: TGTGCCAGCAGCCTTGGGGGGCCTAATGAAAAACTGTTTTTT. It specifies CASSLGGPNEKLFF.

This clone was counted between two and nine times. This chain joins TRBV15 and TRBJ1-1; D might be TRBD1 (6 bases). V lost 5 bases and J 3 bases, leaving 10 bases between the germline ends. Per the germline V gene, CDR1 is LNHNV and CDR2 is YYDKDF (reference sequence). This CDR3 is 13 amino acids long. In DNA, the CDR3 is TGTGCCACCAGCCTAGGGGGATACACTGAAGCTTTCTTT. It yields the protein CATSLGGYTEAFF.

The sample holds one count of this clone. V usage is TRBV7-5 and J usage is TRBJ2-7. TRBV7-5 is noted as a pseudogene. The CDR3 has 14 amino acids. CDR3 bases: TGTGCCAGAAGCTTAGTTCGGGACCCCTACGAGCAGTACTTC. Protein: CARSLVRDPYEQYF.

J is TRBJ1-1 and V is TRBV18, with unresolved D. Germline-derived CDR1 and CDR2 are KGHSH and LQKENI. Deletions cut 3 bases from V and 1 base from J, with 9 bases between. This CDR3 region has 14 residues. The CDR3 is CASSPATENTEAFF. The CDR3 DNA sequence: TGTGCCAGCTCACCGGCGACGGAGAACACTGAAGCTTTCTTT.